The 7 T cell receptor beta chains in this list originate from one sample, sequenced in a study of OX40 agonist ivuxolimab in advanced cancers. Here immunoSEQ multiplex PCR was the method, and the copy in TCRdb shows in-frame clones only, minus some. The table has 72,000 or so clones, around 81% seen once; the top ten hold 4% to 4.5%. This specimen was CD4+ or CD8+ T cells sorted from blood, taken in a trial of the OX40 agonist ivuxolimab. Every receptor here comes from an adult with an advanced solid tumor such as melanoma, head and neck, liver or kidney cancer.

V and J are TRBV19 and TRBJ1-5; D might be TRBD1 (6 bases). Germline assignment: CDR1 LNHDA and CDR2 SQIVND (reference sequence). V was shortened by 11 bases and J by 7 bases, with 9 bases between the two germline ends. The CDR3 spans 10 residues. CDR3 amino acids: CAGGEQPQHF. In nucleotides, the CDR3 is TGTGCCGGGGGCGAGCAGCCCCAGCATTTT. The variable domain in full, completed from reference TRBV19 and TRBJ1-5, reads DGGITQSPKYLFRKEGQNVTLSCEQNLNHDAMYWYRQDPGQGLRLIYYSQIVNDFQKGDIAEGYSVSREKKESFPLTVTSAQKNPTAFYLCAGGEQPQHFGDGTRLSIL.

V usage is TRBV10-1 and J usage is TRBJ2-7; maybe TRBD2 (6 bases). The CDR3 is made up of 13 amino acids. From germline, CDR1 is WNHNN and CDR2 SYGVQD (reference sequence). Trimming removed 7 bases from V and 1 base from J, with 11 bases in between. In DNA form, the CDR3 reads TGCGCCAGCATGATGGGGGGATCCTACGAGCAGTACTTC. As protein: CASMMGGSYEQYF.

CDR3 region: CAIRNGQGADEAFF. Written as DNA, the CDR3 is TGTGCCATCAGGAACGGACAGGGGGCGGATGAAGCTTTCTTT. This rearrangement joins TRBV6-5 to TRBJ1-1, with TRBD1 identical over 11 bases. There are 14 residues in the CDR3. V trimming: 10 bases; J trimming: 7 bases; junction bases outside the gene matches: 11. Per the germline V gene, CDR1 is MNHEY and CDR2 is SVGAGI.

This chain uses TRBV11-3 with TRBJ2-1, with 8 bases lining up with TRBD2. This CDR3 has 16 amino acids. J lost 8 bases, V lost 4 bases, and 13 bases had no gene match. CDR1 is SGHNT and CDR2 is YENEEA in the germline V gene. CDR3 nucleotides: TGTGCCAGCAGCTCCTTCCCGGGACTAGGAGGTGATGAGCAGTTCTTC. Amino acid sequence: CASSSFPGLGGDEQFF.

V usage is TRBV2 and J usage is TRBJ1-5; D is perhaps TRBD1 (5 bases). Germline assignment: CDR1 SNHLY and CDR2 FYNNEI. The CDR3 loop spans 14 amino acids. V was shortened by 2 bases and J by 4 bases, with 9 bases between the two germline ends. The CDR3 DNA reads TGTGCCAGCAGTGAATTAGGGACGAATCAGCCCCAGCATTTT. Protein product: CASSELGTNQPQHF.

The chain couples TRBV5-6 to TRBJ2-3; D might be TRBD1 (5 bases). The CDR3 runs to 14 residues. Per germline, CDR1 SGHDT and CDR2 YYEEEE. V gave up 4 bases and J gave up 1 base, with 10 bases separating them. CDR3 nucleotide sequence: TGTGCCAGCAGCCTACCACAGGGCACAGATACGCAGTATTTT. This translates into CASSLPQGTDTQYF.

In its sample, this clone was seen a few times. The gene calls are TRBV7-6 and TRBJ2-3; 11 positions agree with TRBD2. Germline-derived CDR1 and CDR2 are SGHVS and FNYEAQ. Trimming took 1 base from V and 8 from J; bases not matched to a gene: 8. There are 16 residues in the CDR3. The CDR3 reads CASSLETSGGVVTQYF. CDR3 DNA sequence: TGTGCCAGCAGCTTAGAAACTAGCGGGGGTGTTGTTACGCAGTATTTT. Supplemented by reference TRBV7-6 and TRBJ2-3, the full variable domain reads GAGVSQSPRYKVTKRGQDVALRCDPISGHVSLYWYRQALGQGPEFLTYFNYEAQQDKSGLPNDRFSAERPEGSISTLTIQRTEQRDSAMYRCASSLETSGGVVTQYFGPGTRLTVL.